This entry lists 21 T cell receptor beta chains sequenced from one sample in a study of cytomegalovirus exposure and HLA in healthy donors (dated by TCRdb to about 2017). Library preparation was by the immunoSEQ multiplex PCR assay. The table comes from immuneACCESS by way of TCRdb, which keeps in-frame sequences with V and J called. Part of the clones is missing from these tables; in studies checked, under half for an unresolved V gene and the rest for unknown reasons. Across this sample there are approximately 160,000 clones, with about 90% seen only once. The ten largest account for 4.2% of the sample. The material sequenced was PBMCs. The receptors were gathered from a man younger than 35 in good health and CMV-seropositive.

J is TRBJ1-5 and V is TRBV28, with D tentatively TRBD1 (5 bases). V lost 5 bases and J lost 7, with 18 bases in between. Germline V gene data show CDR1 as MDHEN and CDR2 as SYDVKM. This CDR3 spans 15 amino acids. The CDR3 region is CASSLGGGPRQPQHF. The CDR3 nucleotides read TGTGCCAGCAGTCTCGGGGGGGGACCCAGGCAGCCCCAGCATTTT.

The J gene is TRBJ2-7, the V gene TRBV5-1; the D is unclear. The CDR3 has 13 residues. Trimming took off 0 bases at V and 3 bases at J, with 7 bases between the two ends. CDR1 and CDR2 from the germline V gene are SGHRS and YFSETQ. CDR3: CASSLGQDYEQYF. The CDR3, as DNA: TGCGCCAGCAGCTTGGGGCAGGACTACGAGCAGTACTTC.

The V call is TRBV5-4, the J call TRBJ2-5, with 16 bases lining up with TRBD2. Germline CDR1 SGHNT, CDR2 YYREEE (reference sequence). J gave up 2 bases and V 3 bases, and 7 bases lay outside the gene matches. The CDR3 consists of 18 residues. CDR3 DNA sequence: TGTGCCAGCAGCTACGGGACTAGCGGGAGGGCCGGGCAAGAGACCCAGTACTTC. Its translation: CASSYGTSGRAGQETQYF.

The chain couples TRBV19 to TRBJ2-7; 8 bases fit TRBD1. Germline V gene data show CDR1 as LNHDA and CDR2 as SQIVND (reference sequence). V was pared by 3 bases and J by 4 bases, with 8 bases of the junction left unmatched. The CDR3 is 15 amino acids. This CDR3 is CASSILTGASYEQYF. CDR3 nucleotides: TGTGCCAGTAGTATCTTGACAGGGGCTAGTTACGAGCAGTACTTC. The full variable domain, rest sourced from reference TRBV19 and TRBJ2-7, is DGGITQSPKYLFRKEGQNVTLSCEQNLNHDAMYWYRQDPGQGLRLIYYSQIVNDFQKGDIAEGYSVSREKKESFPLTVTSAQKNPTAFYLCASSILTGASYEQYFGPGTRLTVT.

The chain carries TRBV7-3 and TRBJ2-1, with D tentatively TRBD2 (6 bases). The germline V gene has CDR1 SGHTA and CDR2 FQGTGA. V was cut by 4 bases and J by 4 bases, with 14 bases left in between. There are 15 residues in the CDR3. CDR3 sequence: CASSSEGWDYNEQFF. The CDR3 region has the DNA TGTGCCAGCAGCTCGGAGGGATGGGATTACAATGAGCAGTTCTTC.

The gene calls are TRBV19 and TRBJ2-7, with D possibly matching TRBD2 (6 bases). Germline loops: CDR1 LNHDA, CDR2 SQIVND (reference sequence). Deletions cut 3 bases from V and 2 bases from J, with 14 bases between. The length of the CDR3 is 15 residues. CDR3: CASSIPGLSPYEQYF. The CDR3 DNA sequence: TGTGCCAGTAGTATTCCGGGACTTTCCCCCTACGAGCAGTACTTC.

This chain uses TRBV19 with TRBJ2-6, with TRBD1 matching over 9 bases. This CDR3 is built from 16 residues. J gave up 2 bases and V 6 bases, and 5 bases lay outside the gene matches. Germline values: CDR1 LNHDA, CDR2 SQIVND (reference sequence). CDR3 in amino acids: CASRGTGKAGANVLTF. The CDR3 DNA reads TGTGCCAGTAGAGGGACAGGGAAGGCTGGGGCCAACGTCCTGACTTTC. The whole variable domain, filled in from reference TRBV19 and TRBJ2-6, reads DGGITQSPKYLFRKEGQNVTLSCEQNLNHDAMYWYRQDPGQGLRLIYYSQIVNDFQKGDIAEGYSVSREKKESFPLTVTSAQKNPTAFYLCASRGTGKAGANVLTFGAGSRLTVL.

The chain joins TRBV6-1 to TRBJ2-5, with 11 bases aligning to TRBD1. The CDR3 extends over 15 amino acids. Per the germline V gene, CDR1 is MNHNS and CDR2 is SASEGT. The V gene end was trimmed by 8 bases and the J gene end by 2 bases; junction bases not matched to a gene: 7. This chain's CDR3 is CASGTGQGGQETQYF. Written as DNA, the CDR3 is TGTGCCAGCGGCACGGGACAGGGGGGTCAAGAGACCCAGTACTTC.

V usage is TRBV6-1 and J usage is TRBJ2-6; 7 bases map to TRBD2. J gave up 3 bases and V 0 bases, and 14 bases lay outside the gene matches. CDR3 size: 20 residues. CDR1 MNHNS and CDR2 SASEGT come from the germline V gene. Here the CDR3 reads CASSEAGLSSGAGGANVLTF. The CDR3 DNA sequence: TGTGCCAGCAGTGAAGCTGGTTTATCCAGCGGGGCGGGTGGGGCCAACGTCCTGACTTTC.

V gene TRBV27 combines with J gene TRBJ1-2, with TRBD1 matching over 9 bases. With 5 bases clipped from V and 3 bases from J, the junction kept 22 bases outside the gene matches. The germline V gene has CDR1 MNHEY and CDR2 SMNVEV (reference sequence). The CDR3 is 20 amino acids. The CDR3 DNA is TGTGCCAGCAGTCGTACAGGTTCAGGGACAGGGTACCCCTCTCACTATGGCTACACCTTC. Translation gives CASSRTGSGTGYPSHYGYTF.

This clone appeared once. The rearrangement uses TRBV5-4 and TRBJ1-4; no definite D call. V was trimmed by 7 bases and J by 1 base, leaving 11 bases between them. This CDR3 region has 14 residues. CDR1 and CDR2 (germline): SGHNT, YYREEE (reference sequence). DNA of the CDR3: TGTGCCAGCGGTCGCCCGGGAACTAATGAAAAACTGTTTTTT. It is translated as CASGRPGTNEKLFF.

The chain recombines TRBV27 with TRBJ2-1, with TRBD2 identical over 11 bases. CDR1 and CDR2 (germline): MNHEY, SMNVEV (reference sequence). This CDR3 spans 14 amino acids. J was trimmed by 3 bases and V by 6 bases; bases with no gene match: 1. CDR3 sequence: CASSGTSGYNEQFF. CDR3 bases: TGTGCCAGCAGCGGGACTAGCGGCTACAATGAGCAGTTCTTC.

The rearrangement joins TRBV10-3 to TRBJ2-1, with TRBD1 matching over 9 bases. The CDR3 loop spans 14 amino acids. The ends lost 2 bases at V and 7 bases at J; junction bases unmatched: 3. Germline V CDR1 and CDR2: ENHRY, SYGVKD. CDR3 in DNA: TGTGCCATCAGTGAGCCGGACAGGGGTAATGAGCAGTTCTTC. Its translation is CAISEPDRGNEQFF.

This chain joins TRBV5-8 and TRBJ2-6, with D possibly being TRBD2 (6 bases). The CDR3 contains 17 residues. Germline CDR1 SGHTS, CDR2 YDEGEE. V lost 2 bases and J 0 bases, leaving 12 bases between the germline ends. This chain's CDR3 is CASSFEGLHSGANVLTF. The CDR3 coding sequence is TGTGCCAGCAGCTTCGAGGGACTCCACTCTGGGGCCAACGTCCTGACTTTC.

Regarding this clone: Germline and junction disagree at one end, which may indicate a read error. The chain has TRBV20-1 and TRBJ1-2, with 7 bases that match TRBD1. Germline V CDR1 and CDR2: DFQATT, SNEGSKA (reference sequence). The CDR3 is 11 amino acids. The CDR3 loop is CSAQRTGGNAF. CDR3 bases: TGCAGTGCTCAAAGGACAGGAGGAAACGCCTTC.

V and J are TRBV27 and TRBJ2-1; 8 nucleotides align to TRBD1. Looked up from germline, CDR1 is MNHEY and CDR2 is SMNVEV (reference sequence). CDR3 length equals 15 residues. V was pared by 3 bases and J by 1 base, with 2 bases of the junction left unmatched. In DNA form, the CDR3 reads TGTGCCAGCAGTTTGAGACAGGGGTCCTACAATGAGCAGTTCTTC. Translation gives CASSLRQGSYNEQFF.

The V call is TRBV6-6, the J call TRBJ2-1, with TRBD1 as a possible D gene (6 bases). Trimming took 11 bases from V and 10 from J, leaving 21 bases between them. The CDR3 runs to 13 residues. Germline CDR1 and CDR2: MNHNY and SVGAGI (reference sequence). The CDR3 DNA follows: TGTGCCGTAGCTCGGACAGACCTAAGCGAGCAGTTCTTC. Translating it yields CAVARTDLSEQFF.

This clone was recorded a few times. Other DNA sequences from this sample encode an identical CDR3 as well. The chain carries TRBV6-1 and TRBJ2-7; D remains unclear. The CDR3 is 10 residues long. The germline CDR1 and CDR2 sequences are MNHNS and SASEGT. Trimming took off 8 bases at V and 2 bases at J, with 4 bases between the two ends. The CDR3: CASGPYEQYF. Here the CDR3 DNA reads TGTGCCAGCGGCCCCTACGAGCAGTACTTC.

The rearrangement links TRBV13 to TRBJ2-7; possible D gene TRBD1, 5 bases. The CDR3 is made up of 14 amino acids. The V end lost 0 bases, the J end lost 3 bases, and 9 bases lay between the germline ends. The germline V gene has CDR1 PRHDT and CDR2 FYEKMQ (reference sequence). CDR3 coding DNA: TGTGCCAGCAGCTTAGGAGGGGTCCTCTACGAGCAGTACTTC. Its protein is CASSLGGVLYEQYF.

This clone was picked up one time. The rearrangement joins TRBV27 to TRBJ1-1; 7 bases fit TRBD1. Germline V gene sequence: CDR1 MNHEY, CDR2 SMNVEV (reference sequence). Trimming removed 3 bases from V and 0 bases from J; junction bases left unmatched: 7. The CDR3 totals 16 residues. The CDR3 is CASSFRGWGMNTEAFF. CDR3 DNA: TGTGCCAGCAGTTTCAGGGGGTGGGGAATGAACACTGAAGCTTTCTTT.

This chain joins TRBV4-1 and TRBJ2-7, with 7 positions matching TRBD2. Germline V CDR1 and CDR2: MGHRA, YSYEKL. The CDR3 has 16 amino acids. The V gene end was trimmed by 2 bases and the J gene end by 4 bases; junction bases not matched to a gene: 11. The CDR3 sequence is CASSQTPDGRLYEQYF. The CDR3, as DNA: TGCGCCAGCAGCCAAACACCGGACGGGAGGCTGTACGAGCAGTACTTC.